This TCR beta chain came from a study of cytomegalovirus exposure and HLA in healthy donors (dated by TCRdb to the late 2010s). Context from the whole study: An earlier analysis of approximately 550 of the donors reported approximately 290 Gb of sequence data and some 120 million unique TCR beta sequences from around 200 million T cells. Every discovery cohort repertoire had been produced on one sequencing platform. Genome-wide SNP genotypes for about 65% of the 666 donors were used in a later genetic analysis, which treated that subset as a discovery cohort. In the later analysis, no new phenotypic data were used to find candidate immune exposures; instead, reliance was placed on TCR beta sequences and their occurrence across donors. The T cell repertoires of some 700 subjects were profiled by immunosequencing and related to cytomegalovirus serostatus. A later analysis re-examined previously published TCR beta repertoires from 610 or so donors and added high-resolution HLA genotyping to investigate patterns of TCR occurrence. An early release covering roughly 600 HLA-typed donors comprised roughly 300 gigabases of sequencing data and some 79 million unique TCR sequences. Because of strong linkage in the cohort, five DR-DQ haplotypes were treated as single units for association and clustering. Among the roughly 400 genotyped donors, more than 70% belonged to the genetic ancestry cluster associated with self-reported Caucasian donors. Donor age, sex, ethnicity and CMV serostatus were compiled alongside the repertoire data. Class I and class II HLA loci were covered by the typing at four-digit resolution. A separate validation cohort of roughly 120 different subjects was used in addition to the roughly 700-subject first cohort. Among roughly 370 genotyped donors of the cohort, an average of roughly 240,000 unique TCR beta nucleotide sequences were sequenced per donor, around 18% of them non-productive. To predict cytomegalovirus infection status, the study combined high-throughput TCR immunosequencing, statistical association of individual TCRs with disease status, and machine learning. To decide whether each TCR beta V gene segment behaved as functional or pseudogenic, an earlier analysis of some 580 of the donors relied on high-throughput TCR beta sequencing. The study aimed to test whether signatures of past pathogen exposure could be identified by cataloging public T cell receptors. Typing coverage varied by locus: 629-630 donors for A, B, C, DRB1 and DQB1; approximately 560 for DQA1; more than 600 for DPA1; 400 to 480 for DPB1.

The study at large found these results: A further reported finding was that TCR beta sequences accurately predicted the HLA-A and HLA-B alleles for most subjects in the first cohort. CMV serostatus was the only immune exposure information available for the cohort. Cytomegalovirus status was reported to be diagnosed by the classifier with high specificity and sensitivity in both the original and validation cohorts. Sequencing depth was assumed to be roughly uniform across donors in the presence/absence analyses, though that assumption may not hold. According to a later genetic analysis, donors in an Asian-associated ancestry cluster had fewer N-insertions in productive TCRs than the roughly 670-donor mean. Assigning TCR associations to individual alleles was difficult when HLA alleles, especially DR and DQ, strongly co-occurred. Most TCR sequences were observed very rarely across donors, whereas some public TCRs were present in many individuals. In a later analysis, HLA-associated TCR beta chains showed more clonal expansion and lower generation probabilities than non-associated chains that were equally common. Several of the top co-occurrence clusters appeared to be linked to parvovirus B19, influenza, CMV and Epstein-Barr virus, according to a later analysis. A total of fewer than 200 TCR beta chains were listed by the study as associated with cytomegalovirus. In an earlier analysis of around 600 of the donors, most TCR beta V segments appeared in productive rearrangements about 87% or about 30% of the time, broadly matching IMGT annotations. Because some donors lacked HLA typing at each locus, the association tests relied only on the typed subset. At a false discovery rate of 0.05, a later analysis linked some 18,000 TCR beta sequences to specific HLA alleles. It was suggested by the authors that the approach could potentially be generalized to other disease states and immunological phenotypes. A later genetic analysis associated a missense DCLRE1C variant with V-gene and J-gene trimming of TCR beta chains, and an independent cohort replicated the association. The sequencing pipeline was judged likely to have produced a cluster of highly shared sequence variants as a technical artifact. In vitro tests confirmed that three of the cytomegalovirus-associated TCR beta chains recognize cytomegalovirus antigens. In a later analysis, TCR association rates were found to vary across HLA loci, with the most associated TCRs seen for DRB1 alleles and the fewest for HLA-C alleles. Linkage disequilibrium might explain the correlated functional status among segregating V segments, but an unknown experimental factor could not be ruled out. Because counts were too low, about 15 rarely observed V segments, including chromosome 9 orphons, were left out of the earlier analysis of a few hundred of the donors. In this cohort, only TCR beta chains were sequenced, and detectable features were limited by the absence of alpha or paired-chain data. The 87-base-pair reads could not distinguish some IMGT-functional V segments, including TRBV6-2 and TRBV6-3, so those segments were excluded. Most CMV-associated TCR beta chains appeared to be HLA-restricted in a later analysis, and the HLA associations seemed to be driven largely by CMV exposure.

CDR1 and CDR2 were assigned from the germline V gene as LGHNA and YSLEER. The germline V and J ends show losses of 0 bases and 6 bases respectively, and no gene match explains 7 bases of the junction. Including the terminal cysteine and phenylalanine, the CDR3 comprises 18 residues. Of the read, only the CDR3 DNA is kept; its 54 bases are in frame from base 1. To prepare the library, the immunoSEQ multiplex PCR assay was applied. The multiplex PCR relied on a mix of 60 forward primers for TCR Vbeta segments and 13 reverse primers for TCR Jbeta segments. The CDR3 region of rearranged TCR beta genes was amplified from genomic DNA with a multiplex PCR assay. The amplified TCR beta libraries were sequenced on the Illumina HiSeq System as 87-base-pair reads. The original pipeline was this. A later analysis counted about 80 million unique TCR beta chains across the 700 or so repertoires, and some 11 million of these chains were shared by at least two donors. Raw reads were error-corrected and collapsed into unique sequences by a nearest-neighbor algorithm in which closely related sequences were merged to remove PCR and sequencing errors. CDR3 sequences were aligned to IMGT reference sequences to assign V, D and J gene segments. For a sequence to be retained, a match of at least six nucleotides was required to both a V gene segment and a J gene segment. A rearrangement counted as productive if the CDR3 had no stop codons and remained in frame with V and J, and every other rearrangement counted as non-productive. CDR3 was defined according to IMGT convention as the region running from the second conserved V-encoded cysteine to the conserved J-encoded phenylalanine. Sequences without an unambiguous match to a single V gene segment were excluded from the earlier analysis of several hundred of the donors. In an earlier analysis of roughly 600 of the donors, a V segment was called functional when productive rearrangements were above 56.7%, and segregating when the standard deviation between donors exceeded 5%. A statistical classification framework was built to diagnose cytomegalovirus status from the catalog of TCR beta chain sequences. V and J gene assignment, in a later analysis, came from comparing TCR nucleotide sequences with IMGT/GENE-DB human TR gene sequences. Using the TCRdist pipeline, a later analysis assigned CDR3 sequences along with most-parsimonious VDJ recombination scenarios. In a later analysis, each TCR beta chain was defined by its CDR3 amino acid sequence together with its V-gene family, and reads without a unique V-gene family were excluded. A later analysis removed 450 to 600 highly shared, low-generation-probability nucleotide sequences to deal with suspected cross-contamination and a sequencing artifact. A later analysis calculated a clonal expansion index for each public chain from normalized within-repertoire ranks of inferred template counts. A later analysis computed generation probabilities with a VDJ recombination model fitted to out-of-frame rearrangements, and checked the results against IGoR. A later analysis scored TCR-TCR, TCR-HLA and TCR-CMV co-occurrence with hypergeometric tests, applying a repertoire-size bias correction to TCR pairs. A later analysis estimated false discovery rates by permuting HLA or CMV assignments 20 times. A later analysis grouped co-occurring TCRs with DBSCAN, adding TCRdist sequence similarity when clustering within HLA-allele-positive subsets. Repertoires with fewer than 30,000 or more than 120,000 public chains, plus five repertoires with anomalous nucleotide sharing, were excluded from co-occurrence clustering. Sourced from immuneACCESS, this table was stored by TCRdb with only in-frame sequences that have V and J called. A share of the clones is absent; for the studies checked, an unresolved V gene accounts for under half, and the remainder has no known explanation. The V and J calls and clone size were taken over from that table, and D and trimming were inferred from the DNA. The sample includes some 160,000 clones, with about 88% observed a single time. The top ten constitute approximately 2.5% of the sample.

Remarks on this clone: What this receptor recognizes is not known. No much larger clonotype is one base removed from it; base qualities were not supplied.

The cohort consisted of some 730 healthy bone marrow donors. At the time of sampling, all cohort members were nominally healthy, though unrecorded immune exposures were likely present. The donor tested CMV seropositive, placing the donor among the approximately 310 seropositive members of the cohort. A peripheral blood sample was provided by each donor, and peripheral blood mononuclear cells were used for TCR beta sequencing. Genomic DNA extraction from the blood cell samples was performed with the Qiagen DNeasy Blood Extraction Kit. The rearranged segments are TRBV4-3 and TRBJ2-2; TRBD2 matches 13 bases in the middle. The sequence derives from a man aged 30 to 39 in good health and CMV-seropositive. Sequencing was carried out using PBMCs. The CDR3 reads CASSQDLRGLAGPGELFF. The DNA is as follows: TGCGCCAGCAGCCAAGACCTTCGGGGACTAGCGGGACCCGGGGAGCTGTTTTTT.